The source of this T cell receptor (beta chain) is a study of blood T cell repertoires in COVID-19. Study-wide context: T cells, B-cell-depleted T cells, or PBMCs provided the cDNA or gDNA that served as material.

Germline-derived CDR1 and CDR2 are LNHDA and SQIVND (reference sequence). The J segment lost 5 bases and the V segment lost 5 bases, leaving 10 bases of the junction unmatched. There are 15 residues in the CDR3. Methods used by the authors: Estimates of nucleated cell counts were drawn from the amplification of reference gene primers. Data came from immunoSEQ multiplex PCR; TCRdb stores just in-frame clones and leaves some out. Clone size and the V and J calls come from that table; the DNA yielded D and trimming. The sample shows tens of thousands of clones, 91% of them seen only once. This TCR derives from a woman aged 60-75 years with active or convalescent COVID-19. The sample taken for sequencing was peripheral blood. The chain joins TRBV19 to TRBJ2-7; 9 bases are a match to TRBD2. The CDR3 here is CASSLGEREADEQYF. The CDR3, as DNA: TGTGCCAGTAGTCTTGGAGAGCGGGAGGCTGACGAGCAGTACTTC.